What follows is one TCR beta chain and its context. No antigen is known for it. Researchers ran the PCR with 60 Vbeta and 13 Jbeta primers. Profiled with immunoSEQ multiplex PCR; TCRdb holds only in-frame clones, not every one. The data show 180,000 or so clones, 77% seen once. The CDR3 runs to 14 residues. Trimming pared 3 bases from V and 5 bases from J, leaving 14 bases between. In germline, CDR1 is KGHSH, CDR2 LQKENI. This record comes from a study of cytomegalovirus exposure and HLA in healthy donors. Overall study findings and caveats: Three of the chains that were CMV-associated were confirmed in vitro to be specific for CMV antigens. As a later analysis showed, a missense DCLRE1C variant was linked to trimming of TCR beta V- and J-genes.

The V and J genes are TRBV18 and TRBJ2-7; tentative D call: TRBD2 (6 bases). The source is a man younger than 35 in good health and CMV-seronegative. The sequencing sample was made of PBMCs. CDR3 residues: CASSPGGTSHEQYF. The CDR3 nucleotides read TGTGCCAGCTCACCGGGGGGAACCAGCCACGAGCAGTACTTC.